Following are 21 T cell receptor beta chains from one sample sequenced in a study of blood T cell repertoires in COVID-19. Sequenced by immunoSEQ multiplex PCR; TCRdb stores in-frame clones only, minus some. This table holds a few hundred thousand clones, around 87% found once. Sequencing was performed on peripheral blood. The source of these receptors is a woman between 25 and 40 years old with COVID-19, enrolled during active disease.

The gene calls are TRBV19 and TRBJ2-6; TRBD1 agrees at 12 bases. The CDR3 consists of 18 residues. Germline CDR1 LNHDA, CDR2 SQIVND (reference sequence). V shed 7 bases and J 4 bases; nucleotides not matched to a gene: 11. The CDR3 DNA follows: TGTGCCAGTAAGATTCGGGACAGGGGGCAGGGAGGGGCCAACGTCCTGACTTTC. It specifies CASKIRDRGQGGANVLTF.

As to this clone: This CDR3 is also generated by other DNA sequences in the sample. The chain couples TRBV19 to TRBJ2-3, with D perhaps TRBD2 (6 bases). The CDR3 has 15 residues. Germline assignment: CDR1 LNHDA and CDR2 SQIVND (reference sequence). V dropped 5 bases and J dropped 0 bases, with 12 bases sitting between them. CDR3 region: CASSLLAASTDTQYF. For the CDR3, the DNA is TGTGCCAGTAGTTTACTAGCTGCTAGCACAGATACGCAGTATTTT.

Regarding this clone: The same CDR3 is also encoded by other DNA sequences in this sample. The CDR3 loop is CASSLAGLYEQYF. Written as DNA, the CDR3 is TGTGCCAGCAGCTTAGCGGGCCTCTACGAGCAGTACTTC. The chain links TRBV7-9 to TRBJ2-7; D is unclear. The CDR3 extends over 13 amino acids. The germline gives CDR1 SEHNR, CDR2 FQNEAQ (reference sequence). Trimming took 0 bases from V and 3 from J, leaving 6 bases between them.

The gene calls are TRBV2 and TRBJ2-5; 9 nucleotides match TRBD2. V gave up 4 bases and J gave up 3 bases; unmatched junction bases: 6. From germline, CDR1 is SNHLY and CDR2 FYNNEI. The CDR3 loop spans 15 amino acids. The CDR3 nucleotides are TGTGCCAGCAGTGCTGCGGGAGGGCCAGAAGAGACCCAGTACTTC. Protein sequence: CASSAAGGPEETQYF.

This clone has a handful of counts. For the CDR3, the DNA is TGTGCCAGCAGTCTTGAGGGGGTGGGGGAGCTGTTTTTT. This sequence encodes CASSLEGVGELFF. The chain carries TRBV6-5 and TRBJ2-2; weak D call: TRBD1 (6 bases). Germline CDR1 and CDR2: MNHEY and SVGAGI. This CDR3 region has 13 residues. Trimming shortened V by 5 bases and J by 8 bases, and 12 bases separated the two germline ends.

This rearrangement joins TRBV9 to TRBJ2-3, with D possibly being TRBD2 (5 bases). V shed 3 bases and J shed 2 bases, with 13 bases lying between them. In germline, CDR1 is SGDLS, CDR2 YYNGEE. CDR3 length equals 15 residues. The CDR3: CASSAPGIPTDTQYF. CDR3 coding DNA: TGTGCCAGCAGCGCTCCCGGGATCCCCACAGATACGCAGTATTTT.

The V and J genes are TRBV5-1 and TRBJ2-5; 9 positions match TRBD1. V trimming: 2 bases; J trimming: 2 bases; junction bases outside the gene matches: 4. This CDR3 contains 15 residues. Germline-derived CDR1 and CDR2 are SGHRS and YFSETQ. DNA for the CDR3: TGCGCCAGCAGCTTCCTAGGACAGGGGCAAGAGACCCAGTACTTC. It encodes CASSFLGQGQETQYF.

The J gene is TRBJ2-7, the V gene TRBV5-6; D is undetermined. V lost 4 bases to trimming and J lost 4 bases, with 18 bases between them. From germline, CDR1 is SGHDT and CDR2 YYEEEE. The CDR3 has 15 amino acids. In DNA form, the CDR3 reads TGTGCCAGCAGCCCCCACTTCCAAAAGAAATACGAGCAGTACTTC. Its protein is CASSPHFQKKYEQYF.

The chain uses TRBV7-2 and TRBJ2-2; 7 positions match TRBD2. The CDR3 length is 14 residues. Germline V CDR1 and CDR2: SGHTA, FQGNSA. V lost 7 bases, J lost 5 bases, and 7 bases stayed unmatched. CDR3: CASKGGSGTGELFF. The CDR3 bases are TGTGCCAGCAAGGGCGGGAGTGGAACCGGGGAGCTGTTTTTT.

V gene TRBV7-3 combines with J gene TRBJ1-1, with a weak D call TRBD1 (5 bases). With 2 bases removed from V and 5 bases from J, the gap between germline ends came to 15 bases. Germline values: CDR1 SGHTA, CDR2 FQGTGA. CDR3 length: 15 residues. The CDR3 nucleotides are TGTGCCAGCAGCTTATGGCGGGGGGAGAGAACTGAAGCTTTCTTT. As protein: CASSLWRGERTEAFF.

The gene calls are TRBV5-4 and TRBJ2-5; 8 bases agree with TRBD2. Germline loops: CDR1 SGHNT, CDR2 YYREEE (reference sequence). V trimming: 0 bases; J trimming: 2 bases; junction bases outside the gene matches: 3. The CDR3 extends over 15 amino acids. Written as DNA, the CDR3 is TGTGCCAGCAGCTTGGGGGTAGCGGGGCAAGAGACCCAGTACTTC. Translation: CASSLGVAGQETQYF.

V gene TRBV28 combines with J gene TRBJ2-3; 11 bases match TRBD2. After removal of 6 bases from V and 3 bases from J, the junction contained 14 bases not matched to a gene. This CDR3 spans 18 amino acids. CDR1 and CDR2 (germline): MDHEN, SYDVKM. DNA for the CDR3: TGTGCCAGCAGCCGACTCCCACTAGCGGGAGTCCGGACAGATACGCAGTATTTT. This gives the protein CASSRLPLAGVRTDTQYF.

CDR3 loop: CASSFRGPAGYTF. CDR3 nucleotides: TGTGCCAGCAGCTTCAGGGGGCCGGCGGGCTACACCTTC. The gene calls are TRBV5-8 and TRBJ1-2, with 8 bases lining up with TRBD1. The germline CDR1 and CDR2 sequences are SGHTS and YDEGEE. V was clipped by 2 bases and J by 8 bases; unmatched bases: 5. The CDR3 is 13 amino acids.

V is TRBV4-3 and J is TRBJ2-3; the D gene is possibly TRBD2 (6 bases). Trimming stripped 0 bases from V and 2 bases from J, with 9 bases between. CDR1 and CDR2 (germline): LGHNA, YSLEER. The CDR3 extends over 15 amino acids. CDR3 in amino acids: CASSQDWRATDTQYF. The CDR3 coding sequence is TGCGCCAGCAGCCAAGATTGGAGGGCCACAGATACGCAGTATTTT.

The chain has TRBV15 and TRBJ1-1, with D unresolved. Germline CDR1 and CDR2: LNHNV and YYDKDF (reference sequence). The germline V and J ends were trimmed by 0 bases and 1 base, with 6 bases remaining between them. The length of the CDR3 is 14 residues. CDR3 residues: CATSRDTGNTEAFF. The DNA for the CDR3 is TGTGCCACCAGCAGAGATACCGGGAACACTGAAGCTTTCTTT.

The genes are TRBV11-2 and TRBJ2-7; no firm D call. V lost 1 base to trimming and J lost 0 bases, with 7 bases between them. The germline V gene encodes CDR1 SGHAT and CDR2 FQNNGV. The CDR3 length is 14 residues. The CDR3: CASSLVATSYEQYF. The CDR3 nucleotides read TGTGCCAGCAGCTTAGTAGCTACCTCCTACGAGCAGTACTTC.

This clone was seen a few times. The chain links TRBV2 to TRBJ2-7; the match to TRBD1 covers 9 bases. CDR3 length: 16 residues. Looked up from germline, CDR1 is SNHLY and CDR2 is FYNNEI. V lost 3 bases and J lost 4; bases outside the gene matches: 10. Here the CDR3 reads CASSDGNRGLWYEQYF. The DNA of the CDR3 is TGTGCCAGCAGTGACGGCAACAGGGGGCTATGGTACGAGCAGTACTTC.

This chain links TRBV18 with TRBJ2-7; 9 positions match TRBD2. V lost 1 base and J lost 1; bases outside the gene matches: 5. There are 16 residues in the CDR3. Germline-derived CDR1 and CDR2 are KGHSH and LQKENI. The CDR3 DNA follows: TGTGCCAGCTCACCACTCCTAGCGGGATTTTCCTACGAGCAGTACTTC. Residues: CASSPLLAGFSYEQYF.

The CDR3, as DNA: TGTGCCACCAGTGACTACGACAGCCTGGGGAATGAGCAGTTCTTC. This encodes CATSDYDSLGNEQFF. The chain joins TRBV24-1 to TRBJ2-1, with D perhaps matching TRBD1 (5 bases). This CDR3 has 15 residues. Trimming pared 4 bases from V and 7 bases from J, leaving 16 bases between. Germline assignment: CDR1 KGHDR and CDR2 SFDVKD.

The J gene is TRBJ1-5, the V gene TRBV5-3; 7 nucleotides agree with TRBD1. TRBV5-3 is filed as an ORF, its function uncertain. The CDR3 runs 15 residues. V lost 6 bases and J lost 2; bases outside the gene matches: 8. CDR3: CARMRQGEGNQPQHF. The CDR3 DNA is TGTGCCAGAATGCGACAGGGTGAGGGCAATCAGCCCCAGCATTTT.

This chain links TRBV30 with TRBJ2-7, with 8 bases aligning to TRBD1. The CDR3 loop spans 12 amino acids. Germline assignment: CDR1 GTSNPN and CDR2 SVGIG (reference sequence). V was clipped by 3 bases and J by 6 bases; unmatched bases: 4. The CDR3 region has the DNA TGTGCCTGGAGCCCAGGGGGCCGCGAGCAGTACTTC. This encodes CAWSPGGREQYF.